Listed below are T cell receptor beta chains from one sample, sequenced in a study of T-cell reconstitution after alpha-beta-depleted transplantation in children. Using its own MiXCR run on the PCR reads, TCRdb lists one record per CDR3 protein. The data show about 540,000 distinct CDR3 sequences, around 16% seen once. Sequenced material: PBMCs from the stem cell graft donor, taken from the stem cell graft. These receptors were collected from a human donor who donated a stem cell graft to a child with acute lymphoblastic leukemia. CDR3s include the opening cysteine and the closing phenylalanine or tryptophan. Each record gives: D gene, CDR3 length, V gene, J gene, clone size, CDR3 DNA, CDR3 protein. The D gene is left open where the match is weak. The listing skips clone size in some rows; elsewhere it reads once, few, many or a size class.

>TRBD1|17|TRBV5-1|TRBJ2-2|few
TGCGCCAGCAGGGCCCCCGGACAGGGGCAAAACACCGGGGAGCTGTTTTTT
CASRAPGQGQNTGELFF
>NA|16|TRBV5-6|TRBJ1-5|NA
TGTGCCAGCAGCTTGAGGACAACGGGTAGCAATCAGCCCCAGCATTTT
CASSLRTTGSNQPQHF
>TRBD1|11|TRBV7-9|TRBJ2-3|many
TGTGCCAGCAGCTTAAACCGGGACAGTTATTTT
CASSLNRDSYF
>TRBD1|15|TRBV20-1|TRBJ1-2|NA
TGCAGTGGTACTTTCAGGGGGCGAGGTCGTAATGGCTACACCTTC
CSGTFRGRGRNGYTF
>TRBD2|16|TRBV2|TRBJ2-1|NA
TGTGCCAGCAGCGCCACGACTAGCGGGAGCAGGAATGAGCAGTTCTTC
CASSATTSGSRNEQFF
>NA|14|TRBV12-3/TRBV12-4|TRBJ2-2|few
TGTGCCAGCAGTTTGGGGGACACCACCGGGGAGCTGTTTTTT
CASSLGDTTGELFF
>NA|13|TRBV27|TRBJ2-7|NA
TGTGCCAGCGGAAGAGGGACCACCTACGAGCAGTACTTC
CASGRGTTYEQYF
>TRBD2|15|TRBV5-1|TRBJ2-5|few
TGCGCCAGCAGCTTGGGGACTAGTGGAGGAGAGACCCAGTACTTC
CASSLGTSGGETQYF
>TRBD2|15|TRBV20-1|TRBJ2-1|NA
TGCAGTGCTGCGGCGAGGACTAGCGGGGAGGATGAGCAGTTCTTC
CSAAARTSGEDEQFF
>NA|15|TRBV9|TRBJ2-5|NA
TGTGCCAGCAGCGTAGCGGGAAATTCTCTAGAGACCCAGTACTTC
CASSVAGNSLETQYF
>NA|21|TRBV21-1|TRBJ2-5|NA
TGTGCCAGCAGCAAACGGCGGCTCCAAACACTCTTAGCAGGGGGTCAAGAGACCCAGTACTTC
CASSKRRLQTLLAGGQETQYF
>NA|17|TRBV7-6|TRBJ1-5|few
TGTGCCAGCAGCTTAGGGCCCGACGAATTTAGCAATCAGCCCCAGCATTTT
CASSLGPDEFSNQPQHF
>NA|16|TRBV10-1|TRBJ1-1|NA
TGCGCCAGCAGTGACCATTTTGGGATTCGGAACACTGAAGCTTTCTTT
CASSDHFGIRNTEAFF
>NA|15|TRBV7-3|TRBJ2-7|few
TGTGCCAGCAGCTTATTTCCCCGCCCATCCTACGAGCAGTACTTC
CASSLFPRPSYEQYF
>TRBD1|15|TRBV5-1|TRBJ1-2|NA
TGCGCCAGCAGCTTATGGGACAGGGAGATTTATGGCTACACCTTC
CASSLWDREIYGYTF
>NA|17|TRBV20-1|TRBJ2-7|NA
TGCAGTGCTAGAGTGAATTTGGGCGGGACAGCATCCTACGAGCAGTACTTC
CSARVNLGGTASYEQYF
>NA|14|TRBV9|TRBJ2-5|NA
TGTGCCAGCAACCCGGGAAACCCGGCGGAGACCCAGTACTTC
CASNPGNPAETQYF
>TRBD2|17|TRBV7-3|TRBJ2-1|NA
TGTGCCAGCAGCTTAAGGACCGCCACTAGCGACCCGAATGAGCAGTTCTTC
CASSLRTATSDPNEQFF
>TRBD1|19|TRBV20-1|TRBJ2-6|few
TGCAGTGCTAGATCCAACCCGGGACAGGGGGCCCTGGGGGCCAACGTCCTGACTTTC
CSARSNPGQGALGANVLTF
>NA|16|TRBV20-1|TRBJ2-1|once
TGCAGTGCTAGAGGCGAGGAGAGCGGCGCCTACAATGAGCAGTTCTTC
CSARGEESGAYNEQFF
>NA|14|TRBV20-1|TRBJ2-7|NA
TGCAGTGCTAAGATGGGGGGGGGGCAATACGAGCAGTACTTC
CSAKMGGGQYEQYF
>NA|16|TRBV20-1|TRBJ2-1|many
TGCAGTGCTAGAGATATTGCGGAGGAAGGGGTCAATGAGCAGTTCTTC
CSARDIAEEGVNEQFF
>TRBD1|16|TRBV18|TRBJ2-7|few
TGTGCCAGCTCACTGCTCGCCACAGGGACAGGGGCCGAGCAGTACTTC
CASSLLATGTGAEQYF
>TRBD1|17|TRBV9|TRBJ2-4|few
TGTGCCAGCAGCGACGGCCGGGACAGGGTAGCGAAAAACATTCAGTACTTC
CASSDGRDRVAKNIQYF
>NA|12|TRBV2|TRBJ1-4|NA
TGTGCCAGCAGCACAATATCAGAAAAACTGTTTTTT
CASSTISEKLFF
>NA|13|TRBV20-1|TRBJ2-3|NA
TGCAGTGCTGCCGGGACTAGCACAGATACGCAGTATTTT
CSAAGTSTDTQYF
>TRBD1|14|TRBV29-1|TRBJ1-1|NA
TGCAGCGCCCGGGGCGGGACAGGGAACACTGAAGCTTTCTTT
CSARGGTGNTEAFF
>TRBD1|11|TRBV27|TRBJ2-5|NA
TGTGCCAGCAGTCCGGGGACAGGGTATCACTTC
CASSPGTGYHF
>NA|16|TRBV7-3|TRBJ2-5|few
TGTGCCAGCAGTTTTTTTGGAACAATTGAAGGAGAGACCCAGTACTTC
CASSFFGTIEGETQYF
>NA|11|TRBV30|TRBJ2-1|NA
TGTGCCTACTTCAGGACGGAGAAGCAGTTCTTC
CAYFRTEKQFF
>NA|15|TRBV29-1|TRBJ1-1|NA
TGCAGCGTTGAAGATCTTAGAGGGGGGGTCACTGAAGCTTTCTTT
CSVEDLRGGVTEAFF
>NA|15|TRBV10-1|TRBJ2-7|NA
TGCGCCAGCAGTGAGTCCCGGGGCGGCTCCTACGAGCAGTACTTC
CASSESRGGSYEQYF